This T cell receptor (beta chain) was profiled in a study of OX40 agonist ivuxolimab in advanced cancers. Study context: Intravenous ivuxolimab at 0.01 to 10 mg/kg was given to patients every 2 weeks.

About this clone itself: Its antigen is unidentified.

Using immunoSEQ multiplex PCR, the repertoire was profiled, and TCRdb retains in-frame clones only, with some absent. This sample carries about 40,000 clones, 75% to 90% of them seen once, and the ten largest clones take 2% to 3%. Blood sampling was done at baseline, cycle 4 day 1, and cycle 7 day 1. CDR3 length: 19 amino acids. V shed 4 bases and J 5 bases; nucleotides not matched to a gene: 19. Per the germline V gene, CDR1 is MNHEY and CDR2 is SMNVEV (reference sequence). General study results and limits: Researchers report that CD8+ T cells had, on average, more expanded clones than CD4+.

The clonotype comes from an adult with an advanced solid tumor such as melanoma, head and neck, liver or kidney cancer. The material was CD4+ or CD8+ T cells sorted from blood, obtained in a trial of the OX40 agonist ivuxolimab. The V call is TRBV27, the J call TRBJ2-3; 9 bases map to TRBD2. CDR3 in amino acids: CASSSRTSAVAGEQDTQYF. CDR3 nucleotides: TGTGCCAGCAGTTCAAGGACTAGCGCGGTTGCTGGGGAACAAGATACGCAGTATTTT.